The 8 T cell receptor beta chains presented below share a single source sample, sequenced in a study of CD4 T cells in relation to SARS-CoV-2 and coronaviruses. Unexposed donor CD4+ T cells date from 2011-2018, before the COVID-19 pandemic. After approximately ten days of culture, CD4+ T cells were isolated. Their target antigens are unknown. Data came from immunoSEQ multiplex PCR; TCRdb stores just in-frame clones and leaves some out. The sample yields 25,000 to 30,000 clones, 77% seen once. The material sequenced was CD4+ T cells from PBMCs, cultured in vitro. These receptors originate from a human donor in good health.

This chain uses TRBV9 with TRBJ2-3, with a possible D match to TRBD2 (6 bases). V dropped 0 bases and J dropped 6 bases, with 11 bases sitting between them. The CDR3 loop spans 14 amino acids. Germline V gene sequence: CDR1 SGDLS, CDR2 YYNGEE. The CDR3 nucleotides read TGTGCCAGCAGCGTAGGGTTAGCGGCGGATACGCAGTATTTT. This translates into CASSVGLAADTQYF.

The chain joins TRBV5-1 to TRBJ1-4; D gene unclear. Germline values: CDR1 SGHRS, CDR2 YFSETQ. Trimming took 3 bases from V and 6 from J, leaving 15 bases between them. The CDR3 runs 15 residues. As DNA, the CDR3 is TGCGCCAGCAGCTCGTTAGGGCGTCAAGATGAAAAACTGTTTTTT. Residues: CASSSLGRQDEKLFF.

This clone is termed large. V and J are TRBV5-4 and TRBJ2-2; 8 nucleotides align to TRBD1. V lost 4 bases to trimming and J lost 5 bases; unmatched junction nucleotides: 7. The CDR3 runs to 15 residues. Germline V gene sequence: CDR1 SGHNT, CDR2 YYREEE (reference sequence). The CDR3 coding sequence is TGTGCCAGCAGCCAGGGACAGGTGAAAACCGGGGAGCTGTTTTTT. Translation: CASSQGQVKTGELFF.

V is TRBV6-5 and J is TRBJ2-7, with unresolved D. Germline V gene lookup returns CDR1 MNHEY and CDR2 SVGAGI. V shed 5 bases and J shed 5 bases, with 13 bases lying between them. CDR3 length: 13 amino acids. In nucleotides, the CDR3 is TGTGCCAGCAGTCCGCTCCAGAGAAACGAGCAGTACTTC. It translates to CASSPLQRNEQYF.

The chain combines TRBV12-3 or TRBV12-4 with TRBJ2-1; no firm D call. Trimming stripped 3 bases from V and 7 bases from J, with 7 bases between. The CDR3 has 12 residues. The CDR3 DNA is TGTGCCAGCAGTTTGACCAGGAATGAGCAGTTCTTC. Translating it yields CASSLTRNEQFF.

This chain joins TRBV5-1 and TRBJ2-1, with a tentative D call TRBD2 (7 bases). The germline V and J ends were trimmed by 4 bases and 0 bases, with 20 bases remaining between them. The CDR3 runs 18 residues. The germline V gene has CDR1 SGHRS and CDR2 YFSETQ. The DNA for the CDR3 is TGCGCCAGCAGCCTCCTCGGGGGGCCCCCTTTCTCCTACAATGAGCAGTTCTTC. Translated: CASSLLGGPPFSYNEQFF.

The chain is built from TRBV6-2 or TRBV6-3 and TRBJ2-7, with D unclear. CDR3 length equals 13 residues. Trimming removed 5 bases from V and 2 bases from J, with 10 bases in between. CDR1 MNHEY and CDR2 SVGEGT come from the germline V gene. The CDR3 sequence: CASSPTRAYEQYF. The CDR3 DNA reads TGTGCCAGCAGTCCCACGAGAGCCTACGAGCAGTACTTC.

V usage is TRBV2 and J usage is TRBJ1-5; tentative D call: TRBD1 (6 bases). The germline gives CDR1 SNHLY, CDR2 FYNNEI. V was cut by 6 bases and J by 1 base, with 25 bases left in between. The CDR3 has 19 residues. In DNA form, the CDR3 reads TGTGCCAGCAGGCAGGCAGCTAGGGGGGGACTGCGGAGCAATCAGCCCCAGCATTTT. Protein: CASRQAARGGLRSNQPQHF.